The clone carrying this T cell receptor (beta chain) occurred many times. Antigen specificity is unknown. One entry per CDR3 protein, called by TCRdb with MiXCR from the reads. The data hold about 130,000 distinct CDR3 sequences, with more than 25% observed a single time. This entry comes from a study of T cell repertoires in cytomegalovirus infection. Background on the study: Alongside well-studied HLA-B-restricted CMV epitopes, recently identified HLA-C-restricted CMV epitopes were also used. The public TCR beta signatures pointed to both CMV infection and matching HLA type.

CDR3 length: 12 amino acids. Germline values: CDR1 SGHAT, CDR2 FQDESV (reference sequence). V shed 4 bases, J shed 6 bases, and the junction held 1 base outside the gene matches. Study outcomes and limitations: Totalled public TCR beta family frequency picked out people who carried CMV plus the relevant HLA. Across the ex vivo response, the dominant clonotypes were HLA-C-restricted CMV-specific TCR beta clonotypes.

The sample in question was CD8+ T cells from cultured PBMCs, obtained from culture after CMV antigen stimulation. The chain links TRBV11-1 to TRBJ1-2, with 8 bases aligning to TRBD1. The sequence was obtained from a human donor in good health (CMV status not recorded). Some clones in this sample may be carry-over from other donors' samples. CDR3 nucleotide sequence: TGTGCCAGCAGCTGGACAGGGAATGGCTACACCTTC. It translates to CASSWTGNGYTF.